This TCR beta chain was found in a study of T cells expressing NK-cell markers. Study information: Sorted CD3+CD56+NKG2C+, CD3+CD56+NKG2C- and CD3+CD56-NKG2C+ T cells provided the TCR beta repertoires.

A note on this clonotype: As yet, its antigen is unknown.

Findings and caveats of the study: Expanded NKG2C+ T cell clones had unclear HCMV specificity.

In generating TCR beta cDNA, 5'RACE template switching with UMIs was used. TCRdb reanalyzed the 5' RACE reads and collapses them to one entry per CDR3 protein, without DNA. Its table lists 500,000 to 700,000 distinct CDR3 sequences. The sample taken for sequencing was blood T cells: a sorted CD56 or NKG2C T cell subset, CD4+ or CD8+ T cells, or bulk PBMC T cells (not recorded which). The source is a man between 18 and 29 years old in good health.

CDR3 amino acids: CASSSRDRVPGELFF. This chain links TRBV11-1 with TRBJ2-2; no DNA is available, so the TRBD1 call from TCRdb remains unchecked. Germline assignment: CDR1 SGHAT and CDR2 FQDESV (reference sequence). The CDR3 spans 15 residues. The full variable domain, in which reference TRBV11-1 and TRBJ2-2 provide the parts outside the CDR3, is EAEVAQSPRYKITEKSQAVAFWCDPISGHATLYWYRQILGQGPELLVQFQDESVVDDSQLPKDRFSAERLKGVDSTLKIQPAELGDSAMYLCASSSRDRVPGELFFGEGSRLTVL.